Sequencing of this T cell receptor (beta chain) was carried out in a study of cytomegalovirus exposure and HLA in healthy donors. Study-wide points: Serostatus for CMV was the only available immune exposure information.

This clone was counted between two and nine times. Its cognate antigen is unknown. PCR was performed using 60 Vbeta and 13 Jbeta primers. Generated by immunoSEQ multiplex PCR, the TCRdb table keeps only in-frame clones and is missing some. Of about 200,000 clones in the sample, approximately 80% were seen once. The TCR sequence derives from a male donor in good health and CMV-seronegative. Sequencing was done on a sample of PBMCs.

The DNA of the CDR3 is TGCGCCAGCAGCCTCCGAACGGGGACCCAGTACTTC. As protein: CASSLRTGTQYF. The chain has TRBV5-1 and TRBJ2-5; D is unclear. Germline-derived CDR1 and CDR2 are SGHRS and YFSETQ. With 4 bases removed from V and 7 bases from J, the gap between germline ends came to 11 bases. CDR3 length: 12 amino acids.